Listed here are 29 T cell receptor beta chains from one sample, sequenced in a study of shared clonotypes between healthy human individuals. The protocol was immunoSEQ multiplex PCR, while the TCRdb copy is restricted to in-frame clones and leaves out a portion. The table has over 2 million clones, 85% to 95% seen once. The specimen was naive CD4+ T cells sorted from blood. Specified subset: CD45RA+ positively selected. The receptors here all came from a man in his late teens or twenties in good health.

The chain has TRBV13 and TRBJ2-6, with D maybe TRBD2 (6 bases). Germline CDR1 and CDR2: PRHDT and FYEKMQ (reference sequence). The V gene lost 3 bases and the J gene lost 0 bases, with 15 bases spanning the gap. The CDR3 runs to 18 residues. CDR3 in amino acids: CASSFGHRRGSGANVLTF. In DNA, the CDR3 is TGTGCCAGCAGCTTCGGACATCGGAGGGGCTCTGGGGCCAACGTCCTGACTTTC.

The CDR3 DNA sequence: TGCGCCAGCAGCCAGGGATTGGCAACTAATGAAAAACTGTTTTTT. Residues: CASSQGLATNEKLFF. The rearrangement uses TRBV5-1 and TRBJ1-4; the D gene is possibly TRBD1 (5 bases). Between the trimmed V and J ends, which lost 4 bases and 0 bases, there was a span of 10 bases. The CDR3 consists of 15 residues. In germline, CDR1 is SGHRS, CDR2 YFSETQ.

V is TRBV29-1 and J is TRBJ2-3; 8 bases are shared with TRBD2. Trimming at V came to 2 bases and at J to 2 bases, leaving 3 bases not matched to a gene. Germline V lookup: CDR1 SQVTM, CDR2 ANQGSEA. This CDR3 region has 14 residues. Written as DNA, the CDR3 is TGCAGCGTTGAAAGCGGGGGATTCACAGATACGCAGTATTTT. It translates to CSVESGGFTDTQYF.

The rearrangement links TRBV4-1 to TRBJ1-3; D is undetermined. Germline V gives CDR1 MGHRA, CDR2 YSYEKL. Trimming removed 5 bases at V and 0 bases at J, with 8 bases between. The CDR3 loop spans 14 amino acids. The CDR3: CASSKGPSGNTIYF. The CDR3 coding sequence is TGCGCCAGCAGCAAGGGCCCCTCTGGAAACACCATATATTTT.

The rearrangement links TRBV30 to TRBJ2-7; D possibly corresponds to TRBD2 (6 bases). CDR1 and CDR2 (germline): GTSNPN, SVGIG (reference sequence). The CDR3 is made up of 14 amino acids. Trimming stripped 3 bases from V and 0 bases from J, with 12 bases between. The DNA of the CDR3 is TGTGCCTGGAGGGGACGCGGGGTCTCCTACGAGCAGTACTTC. This encodes CAWRGRGVSYEQYF.

Comment on this clone: A junction boundary mismatches the germline segment, possibly from a read error. J is TRBJ2-7 and V is TRBV10-3; 7 nucleotides line up with TRBD1. This CDR3 region has 14 residues. Germline CDR1 is ENHRY and CDR2 is SYGVKD. The DNA of the CDR3 is TGTGCCATCAATGAGGGGGCAAACTCCTACGAGCAGTACTTC. Translated: CAINEGANSYEQYF.

The J gene is TRBJ1-1, the V gene TRBV5-1; D is uncertain. The CDR3 is 14 amino acids. V lost 8 bases, J lost 1 base, and 15 bases lay in between. Germline V gene lookup returns CDR1 SGHRS and CDR2 YFSETQ. CDR3 protein: CASCPGSENTEAFF. CDR3 nucleotide sequence: TGCGCCAGTTGTCCAGGTAGTGAGAACACTGAAGCTTTCTTT.

The sample holds a few counts of this clone. The chain has TRBV28 and TRBJ1-2, with D uncertain. Looked up from germline, CDR1 is MDHEN and CDR2 is SYDVKM. There are 11 residues in the CDR3. Trimming took off 11 bases at V and 3 bases at J, with 10 bases between the two ends. For the CDR3, the DNA is TGTGCCGCCAAATCTCACTATGGCTACACCTTC. It yields the protein CAAKSHYGYTF.

V is TRBV10-3 and J is TRBJ2-7, with D possibly TRBD2 on 5 matching bases. Germline V gives CDR1 ENHRY, CDR2 SYGVKD. There are 14 residues in the CDR3. Trimming took off 2 bases at V and 6 bases at J, with 14 bases between the two ends. CDR3 nucleotide sequence: TGTGCCATCAGTGAGGTTCGGGAACCGGGCGAGCAGTACTTC. Protein: CAISEVREPGEQYF.

The CDR3, as DNA: TGTGCCAGCAGCTCGCCGTTCGGACAGAAGACATACGGCAATCAGCCCCAGCATTTT. It specifies CASSSPFGQKTYGNQPQHF. The gene calls are TRBV7-2 and TRBJ1-5, with a weak D call TRBD1 (6 bases). Trimming cost V 4 bases and J 2 bases, with 24 bases left between them. The CDR3 has 19 amino acids. Germline V gives CDR1 SGHTA, CDR2 FQGNSA.

This chain connects TRBV4-1 to TRBJ2-3; weak D call: TRBD2 (7 bases). Germline V gene lookup returns CDR1 MGHRA and CDR2 YSYEKL. The CDR3 has 16 residues. V lost 0 bases and J lost 2, with 12 bases in between. CDR3 amino acids: CASSQDWRGPTDTQYF. Here the CDR3 DNA reads TGCGCCAGCAGCCAAGACTGGCGGGGGCCCACAGATACGCAGTATTTT.

The chain recombines TRBV30 with TRBJ2-5; a weak D match, TRBD2 (6 bases). Germline CDR1 GTSNPN, CDR2 SVGIG (reference sequence). The CDR3 runs to 15 residues. The germline V and J ends were trimmed by 0 bases and 2 bases, with 13 bases remaining between them. The CDR3 coding sequence is TGTGCCTGGAGTGTGGGACTGACTGAACAAGAGACCCAGTACTTC. Translation: CAWSVGLTEQETQYF.

The chain links TRBV5-1 to TRBJ2-7, with 7 bases fitting TRBD2. There are 15 residues in the CDR3. V lost 1 base, J lost 0 bases, and 4 bases stayed unmatched. Germline CDR1 SGHRS, CDR2 YFSETQ. The CDR3, as DNA: TGCGCCAGCAGCTTGCGGGGGGACCCCTCCTACGAGCAGTACTTC. It specifies CASSLRGDPSYEQYF.

The chain carries TRBV30 and TRBJ2-3, with D unclear. Germline CDR1 GTSNPN, CDR2 SVGIG (reference sequence). The V end was cut by 2 bases, the J end by 0 bases, with 6 bases between. The CDR3 contains 13 residues. The CDR3 loop reads CAWSRASTDTQYF. CDR3 coding DNA: TGTGCCTGGAGTAGGGCCAGCACAGATACGCAGTATTTT.

The chain uses TRBV9 and TRBJ2-3; no firm D call. V shed 4 bases and J shed 1 base, with 10 bases lying between them. The CDR3 totals 14 residues. In germline, CDR1 is SGDLS, CDR2 YYNGEE. The chain's CDR3 is CASSSLQGTDTQYF. The CDR3, as DNA: TGTGCCAGCAGCTCCCTCCAGGGCACAGATACGCAGTATTTT.

The chain has TRBV2 and TRBJ1-1; unclear D gene. Germline CDR1 SNHLY, CDR2 FYNNEI. V was trimmed by 7 bases and J by 2 bases, leaving 11 bases between them. The CDR3 runs to 13 residues. CDR3: CASTFLINTEAFF. The CDR3 DNA reads as TGTGCCAGCACTTTTTTAATAAACACTGAAGCTTTCTTT.

A remark on this clone: This same CDR3 is encoded by further DNA sequences in the sample. V and J are TRBV7-9 and TRBJ1-1; D is unclear. The length of the CDR3 is 11 residues. V was trimmed by 5 bases and J by 5 bases, leaving 6 bases between them. The V gene's germline CDR1 is SEHNR and CDR2 FQNEAQ (reference sequence). The CDR3 loop is CASSQYTEAFF. The CDR3 DNA reads as TGTGCCAGCAGCCAATATACTGAAGCTTTCTTT. The variable domain in full, completed from reference TRBV7-9 and TRBJ1-1, reads DTGVSQNPRHKITKRGQNVTFRCDPISEHNRLYWYRQTLGQGPEFLTYFQNEAQLEKSRLLSDRFSAERPKGSFSTLEIQRTEQGDSAMYLCASSQYTEAFFGQGTRLTVV.

The V and J genes are TRBV6-4 and TRBJ2-1; D remains unclear. The CDR3 covers 15 residues. CDR1 MRHNA and CDR2 SNTAGT come from the germline V gene. The ends were cut back, 0 bases at V and 0 bases at J, with 6 bases in the middle. The CDR3 nucleotides read TGTGCCAGCAGTGACTCCTTGAGCTCCTACAATGAGCAGTTCTTC. This sequence encodes CASSDSLSSYNEQFF.

This chain uses TRBV5-4 with TRBJ2-7; maybe TRBD1 (5 bases). The V gene's germline CDR1 is SGHNT and CDR2 YYREEE (reference sequence). V was cut by 0 bases and J by 3 bases, with 10 bases left in between. The CDR3 totals 14 residues. The CDR3 region has the DNA TGTGCCAGCAGCTTGGAAGGCAGGGTCTACGAGCAGTACTTC. This translates into CASSLEGRVYEQYF.

V is TRBV9 and J is TRBJ1-6; D might be TRBD1 (5 bases). Germline V lookup: CDR1 SGDLS, CDR2 YYNGEE. Trimming removed 3 bases at V and 4 bases at J, with 14 bases between. CDR3 length: 16 amino acids. CDR3 DNA sequence: TGTGCCAGCAGCGGATCCCCGGGACTTTATAATTCACCCCTCCACTTT. Encoded protein: CASSGSPGLYNSPLHF.

Of note for this clone: A much larger clone is a single base away; this may be a read error. The chain joins TRBV5-4 to TRBJ2-7, with 7 bases identical to TRBD2. CDR3 length: 14 residues. V gave up 2 bases and J gave up 0 bases; unmatched junction bases: 2. Germline values: CDR1 SGHNT, CDR2 YYREEE (reference sequence). The CDR3, as DNA: TGTGCCAGCAGCTTTGGCGGGAGCTCCTACGAGCAGTACTTC. Encoded protein: CASSFGGSSYEQYF.

This chain links TRBV11-1 with TRBJ1-1; 7 bases match TRBD1. The CDR3 loop spans 15 amino acids. Germline V gives CDR1 SGHAT, CDR2 FQDESV (reference sequence). Trimming removed 1 base from V and 2 bases from J; junction bases left unmatched: 4. This chain's CDR3 is CASSLGQGRNTEAFF. CDR3 coding DNA: TGTGCCAGCAGCTTAGGACAGGGAAGAAACACTGAAGCTTTCTTT.

The rearrangement links TRBV5-1 to TRBJ2-3; D is unclear. The CDR3 contains 16 residues. V lost 0 bases, J lost 0 bases, and 11 bases lay in between. Germline lookup yields CDR1 SGHRS and CDR2 YFSETQ. The CDR3 nucleotides are TGCGCCAGCAGCTTGGGTGACTTCGCTAGCACAGATACGCAGTATTTT. It translates to CASSLGDFASTDTQYF.

The chain joins TRBV6-1 to TRBJ2-5, with a weak D call TRBD1 (6 bases). The CDR3 spans 15 residues. From germline, CDR1 is MNHNS and CDR2 SASEGT. V was pared by 1 base and J by 4 bases, with 13 bases between. CDR3 region: CASSEGNRDGETQYF. CDR3 in DNA: TGTGCCAGCAGTGAAGGAAACAGGGACGGAGAGACCCAGTACTTC.

The chain uses TRBV7-2 and TRBJ1-1, with TRBD1 matching 10 bases. The CDR3 totals 16 residues. V lost 5 bases, J lost 6 bases, and 12 bases stayed unmatched. The germline V gene encodes CDR1 SGHTA and CDR2 FQGNSA. The CDR3 loop is CASSPQTGGEYPEAFF. The CDR3 DNA reads TGTGCCAGCAGCCCCCAGACAGGGGGCGAGTACCCTGAAGCTTTCTTT. Full variable domain (outside the CDR3, taken from reference TRBV7-2 and TRBJ1-1): GAGVSQSPSNKVTEKGKDVELRCDPISGHTALYWYRQSLGQGLEFLIYFQGNSAPDKSGLPSDRFSAERTGGSVSTLTIQRTQQEDSAVYLCASSPQTGGEYPEAFFGQGTRLTVV.

This clone was picked up one time. This sequence joins TRBV28 and TRBJ1-1; no clear D gene. V was clipped by 10 bases and J by 1 base, with 13 bases between them. The CDR3 spans 13 residues. CDR1 and CDR2 from the germline V gene are MDHEN and SYDVKM. CDR3 nucleotide sequence: TGTGCCATAAGAGGGAGAAGGAACACTGAAGCTTTCTTT. It translates to CAIRGRRNTEAFF. Full variable domain (outside the CDR3, taken from reference TRBV28 and TRBJ1-1): DVKVTQSSRYLVKRTGEKVFLECVQDMDHENMFWYRQDPGLGLRLIYFSYDVKMKEKGDIPEGYSVSREKKERFSLILESASTNQTSMYLCAIRGRRNTEAFFGQGTRLTVV.

This clone was seen once. The gene calls are TRBV29-1 and TRBJ2-2, with D tentatively TRBD1 or TRBD2 (6 bases each). Germline loops: CDR1 SQVTM, CDR2 ANQGSEA. The CDR3 length is 15 residues. Trimming removed 6 bases at V and 4 bases at J, with 18 bases between. The CDR3 region is CSVPSEGDGTGELFF. DNA for the CDR3: TGCAGCGTCCCCTCGGAGGGGGATGGCACCGGGGAGCTGTTTTTT.

The J gene is TRBJ1-2, the V gene TRBV2; D is possibly TRBD1 (5 bases). The length of the CDR3 is 14 residues. Germline values: CDR1 SNHLY, CDR2 FYNNEI. Trimming removed 8 bases at V and 3 bases at J, with 16 bases between. The DNA of the CDR3 is TGTGCCAGCTCCGGGGACGAGGGCGACTATGGCTACACCTTC. It encodes CASSGDEGDYGYTF.

This chain uses TRBV5-1 with TRBJ1-2; D remains unclear. The germline V and J ends were trimmed by 4 bases and 0 bases, with 13 bases remaining between them. Germline-derived CDR1 and CDR2 are SGHRS and YFSETQ. The CDR3 length is 15 residues. The CDR3 sequence is CASSGTAYTNYGYTF. The CDR3 coding sequence is TGCGCCAGCAGCGGAACTGCTTACACTAACTATGGCTACACCTTC.